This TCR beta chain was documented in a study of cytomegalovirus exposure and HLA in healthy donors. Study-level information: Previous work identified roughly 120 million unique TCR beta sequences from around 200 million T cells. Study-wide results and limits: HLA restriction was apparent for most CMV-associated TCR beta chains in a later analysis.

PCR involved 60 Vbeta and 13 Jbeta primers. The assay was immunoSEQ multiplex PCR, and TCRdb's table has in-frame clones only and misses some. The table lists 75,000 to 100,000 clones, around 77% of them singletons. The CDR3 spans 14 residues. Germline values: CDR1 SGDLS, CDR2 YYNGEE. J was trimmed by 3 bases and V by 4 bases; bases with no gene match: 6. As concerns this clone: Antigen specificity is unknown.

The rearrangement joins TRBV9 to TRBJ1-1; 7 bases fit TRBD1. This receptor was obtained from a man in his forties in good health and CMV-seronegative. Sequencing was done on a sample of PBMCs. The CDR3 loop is CASSPRQGDTEAFF. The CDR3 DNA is TGTGCCAGCAGCCCGAGACAGGGAGACACTGAAGCTTTCTTT.